This TCR beta chain derives from a study of blood T cell repertoires in COVID-19 (TCRdb year 2020). General notes on the study: Samples from collaborators originated in the United States, Italy and Spain and spanned both the acute and convalescent phases of COVID-19. The prospective study material was composed of cDNA or gDNA derived from T cells, B-cell-depleted T cells, or PBMCs. Deeply sampled blood TCRbeta repertoires from subjects exposed to, actively infected with, or recovered from COVID-19 were included in the dataset. The repertoires were released in a freely available public database intended as a resource for research on the immune response to SARS-CoV-2. Samples were obtained from the ongoing ImmuneRACE study (first 160 participants) and from 1,254 subjects provided by 6 global collaborators. Sample metadata almost always included a de-identified subject ID, COVID-19 status, age in years and sex. Where available, HLA class I and class II types were taken from metadata supplied by the sample provider and were not determined by assay-based typing.

TCRbeta CDR3 regions were amplified from genomic DNA by means of the immunoSEQ Assay, a bias-controlled multiplex PCR. In the authors' own workflow: Within the assay, amplification of reference gene primers was used to estimate how many nucleated cells each sample contained. Sequence reads were collapsed and filtered to measure the absolute abundance of every unique TCRbeta CDR3 rearrangement. Productive Simpson clonality was computed per sample as the square root of Simpson's diversity index over productive rearrangements. Here the immuneACCESS table is served through TCRdb, limited to in-frame sequences with V and J called. Missing clones are a known gap in these copies; in checked studies unresolved V genes cover under half, and the rest lacks a known reason. The V and J calls and clone size were taken over from that table, and D and trimming were inferred from the DNA. The sample contains 300,000 to 350,000 clones, approximately 88% of them found a single time. 7.5% to 10% of the sample comes from the top ten.

This clone was observed a single time. The target of this receptor is not known. Qualities for individual bases were not recorded, and no much larger clone is one base off. One collaborating source in Seattle enrolled patients during active infection and followed them longitudinally through the course of disease. Each collaborating institution followed its own protocols to collect whole blood in K2EDTA tubes. For TCRbeta analysis, collaborators shipped samples as frozen whole blood, isolated PBMCs, or DNA extracted from either of those sample types. The paper as a whole reports these results and caveats: Clinical and demographic metadata were provided uncurated, with the amount varying by source and participant.

The sample taken for sequencing was peripheral blood. This TCR was recovered from a man under 40 with COVID-19, enrolled during active disease.

CDR3 reads: CASSEALQGLETQYF. The DNA is TGTGCCAGCAGTGAAGCGCTTCAGGGACTGGAGACCCAGTACTTC. This receptor chain uses TRBV6-1 and TRBJ2-5, and TRBD2 may be the D gene, going by 6 matching bases. CDR1 and CDR2 are drawn from the germline V gene: MNHNS, SASEGT. V is pared back by 0 bases and J by 5 bases, with 13 bases lying between the germline termini. The CDR3 measures 15 amino acids from cysteine to phenylalanine. Only the CDR3 portion is preserved as DNA: 45 bases, with reading frame beginning at the first base.